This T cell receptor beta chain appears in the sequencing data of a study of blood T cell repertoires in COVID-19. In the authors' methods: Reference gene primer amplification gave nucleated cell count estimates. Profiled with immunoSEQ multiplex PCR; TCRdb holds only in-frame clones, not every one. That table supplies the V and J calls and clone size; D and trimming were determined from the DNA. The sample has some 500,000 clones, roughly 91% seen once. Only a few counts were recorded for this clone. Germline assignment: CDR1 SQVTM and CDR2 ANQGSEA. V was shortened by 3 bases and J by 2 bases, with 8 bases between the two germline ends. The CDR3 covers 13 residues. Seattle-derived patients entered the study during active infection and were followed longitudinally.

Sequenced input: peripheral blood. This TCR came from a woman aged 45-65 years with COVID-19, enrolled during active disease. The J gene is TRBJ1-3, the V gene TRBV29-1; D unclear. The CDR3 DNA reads TGCAGCGTTGATGAGGGAGCTGGAAACACCATATATTTT. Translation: CSVDEGAGNTIYF.